One sample yielded the 5 T cell receptor beta chains listed below, sequenced in a study of T cell responses to AZD1222 COVID-19 vaccine. TCRdb's copy holds only in-frame clones and misses some; the assay was immunoSEQ multiplex PCR. This table holds around 120,000 clones, more than 90% found once. The sample was peripheral blood, taken 28 days after the second AZD1222 dose. All receptors come from an adult who received the AZD1222 COVID-19 vaccine.

This chain links TRBV6-6 with TRBJ1-2, with D unclear. Germline V gene data show CDR1 as MNHNY and CDR2 as SVGAGI (reference sequence). The V end lost 2 bases, the J end lost 0 bases, and 10 bases lay between the germline ends. The CDR3 spans 15 residues. The CDR3 spells CASSYGGSTNYGYTF. The CDR3 region has the DNA TGTGCCAGCAGTTACGGAGGCAGCACTAACTATGGCTACACCTTC.

The chain recombines TRBV5-8 with TRBJ2-7, with D possibly being TRBD2 (5 bases). Germline assignment: CDR1 SGHTS and CDR2 YDEGEE. V was clipped by 2 bases and J by 3 bases, with 15 bases between them. This CDR3 is 15 amino acids long. The CDR3 protein is CASSFLGSPFYEQYF. Here the CDR3 DNA reads TGTGCCAGCAGCTTTCTGGGGAGCCCCTTCTACGAGCAGTACTTC.

The chain employs TRBV3-1 (or the pseudogene TRBV3-2) and TRBJ1-4, with D tentatively TRBD1 (5 bases). CDR3 size: 16 residues. V lost 4 bases to trimming and J lost 8 bases, with 20 bases between them. Germline CDR1 is LGHDT and CDR2 is YNNKEL (reference sequence). The DNA of the CDR3 is TGTGCCAGCAGCCGCGGGGCGTCATGGGGTGGAGAAAAACTGTTTTTT. Its protein product is CASSRGASWGGEKLFF.

The chain joins TRBV19 to TRBJ1-5; D possibly corresponds to TRBD1 (5 bases). The CDR3 spans 12 residues. The V gene's germline CDR1 is LNHDA and CDR2 SQIVND (reference sequence). Trimming removed 6 bases from V and 4 bases from J, with 7 bases in between. The CDR3: CASRAGNQPQHF. The CDR3 nucleotides are TGTGCCAGTAGGGCAGGGAATCAGCCCCAGCATTTT.

V gene TRBV7-6 combines with J gene TRBJ2-7, with D unresolved. The CDR3 consists of 10 residues. Trimming shortened V by 1 base and J by 5 bases, and 0 bases separated the two germline ends. Germline CDR1 SGHVS, CDR2 FNYEAQ. DNA for the CDR3: TGTGCCAGCAGCTTAGACGAGCAGTACTTC. Its translation: CASSLDEQYF.